Listed here are 17 T cell receptor beta chains from one sample, sequenced in a study of low-dose radiotherapy and immunotherapy resistance in tumors. Sample time point: before trial treatment. First-strand cDNA relied on TRAV- and TRBV-specific primers spanning alpha and beta chains. For amplifying TCRs, the PCR ran for 15 to 20 cycles with Phusion, which was used together with a constant-region primer and the adapter on the V primers. MiXCR was run by TCRdb on the reads, yielding one entry per CDR3 protein. This sample has nearly 95,000 distinct CDR3 sequences, with around 9.2% found just once. The sample here was PBMCs, taken before treatment. These receptors were taken from a male donor with prostate cancer.

This clonotype was counted at least ten times. The chain combines TRBV4-3 with TRBJ2-1, with 9 bases aligning to TRBD2. Germline CDR1 LGHNA, CDR2 YSLEER. With 0 bases clipped from V and 7 bases from J, the junction kept 10 bases outside the gene matches. CDR3 length: 17 amino acids. The CDR3 spells CASSQEGGGRAWNEQFF. CDR3 coding DNA: TGCGCCAGCAGCCAAGAGGGCGGCGGGAGGGCCTGGAATGAGCAGTTCTTC.

This clonotype was recorded at least ten times. This sequence joins TRBV6-5 and TRBJ2-5, with D perhaps assigned TRBD1 or TRBD2 (5 bases each). Trimming pared 6 bases from V and 5 bases from J, leaving 19 bases between. This CDR3 is 15 amino acids long. Germline V gene lookup returns CDR1 MNHEY and CDR2 SVGAGI. The CDR3 nucleotides read TGTGCCAGCAGCCGAGGGACGGGCAGGCGGGAGACCCAGTACTTC. Translation: CASSRGTGRRETQYF.

This sequence joins TRBV12-3 or TRBV12-4 and TRBJ2-7; 8 nucleotides align to TRBD2. This CDR3 comprises 13 residues. The trim removed 5 bases at V and 5 bases at J, leaving 5 bases unmatched. The CDR3 here is CASSRQLADEQYF. The CDR3 DNA reads as TGTGCCAGCAGTCGACAACTAGCGGACGAGCAGTACTTC.

This clonotype was seen repeatedly, ten times or more. The chain employs TRBV6-5 and TRBJ2-1, with a weak D call TRBD1 (5 bases). The V gene lost 6 bases and the J gene lost 4 bases, with 7 bases spanning the gap. This CDR3 contains 12 residues. The germline V gene has CDR1 MNHEY and CDR2 SVGAGI. The CDR3 region has the DNA TGTGCCAGCAGCAAGGGGTACAATGAGCAGTTCTTC. Amino acids: CASSKGYNEQFF.

This clonotype was seen many times. The CDR3 DNA follows: TGTGCCAGCAGAACGGGAGCGGGCGGCACCGGGGAGCTGTTTTTT. Residues: CASRTGAGGTGELFF. The rearrangement links TRBV6-1 to TRBJ2-2, with a tentative D call TRBD2 (6 bases). The germline V gene encodes CDR1 MNHNS and CDR2 SASEGT. V lost 6 bases, J lost 4 bases, and 15 bases lay in between. CDR3 length: 15 amino acids.

This clonotype was seen ten or more times. The V call is TRBV3-1, the J call TRBJ1-3; D is ambiguous. The CDR3 spans 15 residues. V was clipped by 4 bases and J by 2 bases, with 12 bases between them. The germline CDR1 and CDR2 sequences are LGHDT and YNNKEL (reference sequence). The DNA for the CDR3 is TGTGCCAGCAGCCCCACGATGAAAACTGGAAACACCATATATTTT. It translates to CASSPTMKTGNTIYF.

The rearrangement joins TRBV4-1 to TRBJ1-5; tentatively, D is TRBD1 (5 bases). CDR1 MGHRA and CDR2 YSYEKL come from the germline V gene. V was clipped by 5 bases and J by 4 bases, with 9 bases between them. This CDR3 comprises 13 residues. The CDR3 DNA follows: TGCGCCAGCAGCACAGGAGAGAATCAGCCCCAGCATTTT. Translation: CASSTGENQPQHF.

This clonotype was counted at least ten times. The chain combines TRBV30 with TRBJ2-7, with 12 bases fitting TRBD1. CDR1 and CDR2 (germline): GTSNPN, SVGIG (reference sequence). Losses at the gene ends were 0 bases for V and 2 bases for J; bases not matched to a gene: 2. The CDR3 sequence is 15 residues long. Written as DNA, the CDR3 is TGTGCCTGGAGTGTTGGGGACAGGGGGCCCTACGAGCAGTACTTC. Translation: CAWSVGDRGPYEQYF.

This clonotype has just a few counts. The rearrangement uses TRBV6-2 or TRBV6-3 and TRBJ2-7; 12 bases fit TRBD2. Losses at the gene ends were 7 bases for V and 3 bases for J; bases not matched to a gene: 4. The CDR3 runs to 14 residues. Germline-derived CDR1 and CDR2 are MNHEY and SVGEGT. CDR3 DNA sequence: TGTGCCAGCACCCGGACTAGCGGGAACTACGAGCAGTACTTC. Translated, it gives CASTRTSGNYEQYF.

Comment on this clonotype: This sequence is one base from a far larger clone and is likely a read error. The V and J genes are TRBV18 and TRBJ2-7; the D gene is possibly TRBD2 (5 bases). Per the germline V gene, CDR1 is KGHSH and CDR2 is LQKENI. The CDR3 length is 16 residues. Trimming removed 6 bases from V and 7 bases from J, with 25 bases in between. Here the CDR3 DNA reads TGTGCCAGCTCCCAACTTCCAGGAGGCCGCTACAATGAGCAGTACTTC. As protein: CASSQLPGGRYNEQYF.

This clonotype was detected many times. V gene TRBV28 combines with J gene TRBJ1-5, with a possible D match to TRBD1 (6 bases). Germline CDR1 and CDR2: MDHEN and SYDVKM. The CDR3 has 12 residues. The germline V and J ends were trimmed by 8 bases and 7 bases, with 12 bases remaining between them. CDR3: CASHGGHQPQHF. In DNA, the CDR3 is TGTGCCAGCCACGGGGGGCACCAGCCCCAGCATTTT.

This clonotype was found many times. The chain is built from TRBV28 and TRBJ2-7, with a tentative D call TRBD2 (6 bases). Germline V gene data show CDR1 as MDHEN and CDR2 as SYDVKM. The length of the CDR3 is 14 residues. Trimming cost V 3 bases and J 3 bases, with 12 bases left between them. This chain's CDR3 is CASSFGGRFYEQYF. The CDR3, as DNA: TGTGCCAGCAGTTTCGGGGGTCGTTTCTACGAGCAGTACTTC.

As for this clonotype: A far larger clone is one nucleotide away, so this likely arose from a read error. The chain combines TRBV5-4 with TRBJ2-7; the D is unclear. CDR1 is SGHNT and CDR2 is YYREEE in the germline V gene (reference sequence). The V and J ends lost 4 bases and 7 bases respectively, with 24 bases between them. The CDR3 is 16 residues long. The CDR3 region is CASSVGLSRRTNEQYF. CDR3 in DNA: TGTGCCAGCAGCGTGGGTTTATCACGGCGTACGAATGAGCAGTACTTC. Looking up the rest from reference TRBV5-4 and TRBJ2-7 gives the full variable domain: ETGVTQSPTHLIKTRGQQVTLRCSSQSGHNTVSWYQQALGQGPQFIFQYYREEENGRGNFPPRFSGLQFPNYSSELNVNALELDDSALYLCASSVGLSRRTNEQYFGPGTRLTVT.

This clonotype occurred many times. The chain recombines TRBV20-1 with TRBJ1-2; 7 bases are a match to TRBD1. This CDR3 region has 15 residues. In germline, CDR1 is DFQATT, CDR2 SNEGSKA (reference sequence). J gave up 7 bases and V 5 bases, and 16 bases lay outside the gene matches. The CDR3 DNA reads TGCAGTGCTGGGAGTACTACAGGGGAGCGGATTGGCTACACCTTC. Residues: CSAGSTTGERIGYTF.

This clonotype appeared many times. The chain uses TRBV6-5 and TRBJ2-2, with D possibly TRBD1 on 6 matching bases. V was pared by 6 bases and J by 0 bases, with 8 bases between. This CDR3 spans 14 amino acids. Germline CDR1 reads MNHEY; CDR2 reads SVGAGI. This CDR3 reads CASSWTANTGELFF. The CDR3 nucleotides are TGTGCCAGCAGCTGGACAGCGAACACCGGGGAGCTGTTTTTT.

The V gene is TRBV15, the J gene TRBJ1-4; a possible D gene is TRBD1 (5 bases). The CDR3 runs to 15 residues. The germline gives CDR1 LNHNV, CDR2 YYDKDF (reference sequence). The V end was cut by 1 base, the J end by 0 bases, with 6 bases between. This CDR3 reads CATSRGDPTNEKLFF. The CDR3 DNA follows: TGTGCCACCAGCAGAGGGGACCCAACTAATGAAAAACTGTTTTTT.

This chain uses TRBV4-1 with TRBJ2-1, with D tentatively TRBD1 (6 bases). The CDR3 runs 16 residues. Germline lookup yields CDR1 MGHRA and CDR2 YSYEKL. The V end was cut by 3 bases, the J end by 8 bases, with 20 bases between. This chain's CDR3 is CASSHAVRGRSYEQFF. For the CDR3, the DNA is TGCGCCAGCAGCCATGCGGTGAGGGGGAGATCATATGAGCAGTTCTTC.